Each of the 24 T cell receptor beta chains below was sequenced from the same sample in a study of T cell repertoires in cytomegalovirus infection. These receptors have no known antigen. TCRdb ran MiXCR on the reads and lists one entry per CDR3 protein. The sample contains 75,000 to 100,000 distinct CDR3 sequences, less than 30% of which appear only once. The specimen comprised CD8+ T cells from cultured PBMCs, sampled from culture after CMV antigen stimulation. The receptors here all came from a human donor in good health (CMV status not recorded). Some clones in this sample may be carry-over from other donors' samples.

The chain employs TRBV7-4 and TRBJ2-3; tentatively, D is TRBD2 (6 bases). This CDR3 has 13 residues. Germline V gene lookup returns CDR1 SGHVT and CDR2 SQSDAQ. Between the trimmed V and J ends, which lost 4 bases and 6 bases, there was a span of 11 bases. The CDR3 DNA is TGTGCCAGCAGCTCCCGCCGGGGGGATACGCAGTATTTT. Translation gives CASSSRRGDTQYF.

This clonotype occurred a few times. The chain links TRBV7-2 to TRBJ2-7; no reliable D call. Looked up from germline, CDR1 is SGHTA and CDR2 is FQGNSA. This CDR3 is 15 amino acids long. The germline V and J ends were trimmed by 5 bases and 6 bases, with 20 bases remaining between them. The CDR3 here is CASSLLGRDPLEQYF. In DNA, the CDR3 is TGTGCCAGCAGCCTCCTTGGAAGGGATCCCCTCGAGCAGTACTTC.

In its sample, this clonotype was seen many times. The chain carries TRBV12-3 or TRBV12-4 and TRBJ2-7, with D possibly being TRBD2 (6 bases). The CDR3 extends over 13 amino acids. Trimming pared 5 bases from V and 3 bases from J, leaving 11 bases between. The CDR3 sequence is CASSTGTFYEQYF. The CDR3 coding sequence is TGTGCCAGCAGTACCGGGACTTTCTACGAGCAGTACTTC.

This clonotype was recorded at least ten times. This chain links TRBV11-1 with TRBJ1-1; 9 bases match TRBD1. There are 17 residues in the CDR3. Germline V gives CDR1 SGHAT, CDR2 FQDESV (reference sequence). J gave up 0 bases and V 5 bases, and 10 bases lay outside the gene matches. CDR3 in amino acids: CASSGDRGTGMNTEAFF. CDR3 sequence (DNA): TGTGCCAGCAGCGGAGACAGGGGGACAGGCATGAACACTGAAGCTTTCTTT.

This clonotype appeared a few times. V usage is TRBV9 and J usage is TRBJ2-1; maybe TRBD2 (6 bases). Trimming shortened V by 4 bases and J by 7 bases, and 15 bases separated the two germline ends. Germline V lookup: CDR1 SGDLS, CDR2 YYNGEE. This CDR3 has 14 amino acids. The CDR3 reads CASSPRTTLNEQFF. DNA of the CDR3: TGTGCCAGCAGCCCTCGGACTACTCTTAATGAGCAGTTCTTC.

In nucleotides, the CDR3 is TGTGCCAGCAGCGGGGACCAAGAGACCCAGTACTTC. Translated: CASSGDQETQYF. The chain has TRBV7-7 and TRBJ2-5; D is unclear. The CDR3 spans 12 residues. Per germline, CDR1 SSHAT and CDR2 FNYEAQ (reference sequence). V was pared by 5 bases and J by 0 bases, with 4 bases between.

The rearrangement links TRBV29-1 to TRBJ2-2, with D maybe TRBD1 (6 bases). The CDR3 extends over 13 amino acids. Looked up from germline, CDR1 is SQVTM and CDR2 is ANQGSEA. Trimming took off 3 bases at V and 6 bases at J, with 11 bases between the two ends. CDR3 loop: CSVDRGSPGELFF. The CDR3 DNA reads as TGCAGCGTTGACAGGGGTTCTCCCGGGGAGCTGTTTTTT.

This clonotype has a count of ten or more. The CDR3 is CASSLEGLGGYTF. As DNA, the CDR3 is TGTGCCAGCAGCTTAGAGGGGCTCGGTGGCTACACCTTC. The V and J genes are TRBV7-8 and TRBJ1-2, with D tentatively TRBD1 (5 bases). The CDR3 spans 13 residues. The V gene's germline CDR1 is SGHVS and CDR2 FQNEAQ. Trimming removed 1 base at V and 7 bases at J, with 10 bases between. Supplemented by reference TRBV7-8 and TRBJ1-2, the full variable domain reads GAGVSQSPRYKVAKRGQDVALRCDPISGHVSLFWYQQALGQGPEFLTYFQNEAQLDKSGLPSDRFFAERPEGSVSTLKIQRTQQEDSAVYLCASSLEGLGGYTFGSGTRLTVV.

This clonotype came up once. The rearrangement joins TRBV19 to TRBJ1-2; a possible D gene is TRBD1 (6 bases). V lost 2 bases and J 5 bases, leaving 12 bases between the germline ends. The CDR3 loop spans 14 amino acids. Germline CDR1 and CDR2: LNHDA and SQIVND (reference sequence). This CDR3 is CASSISDSPYGYTF. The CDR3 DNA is TGTGCCAGTAGTATATCGGACAGCCCTTATGGCTACACCTTC.

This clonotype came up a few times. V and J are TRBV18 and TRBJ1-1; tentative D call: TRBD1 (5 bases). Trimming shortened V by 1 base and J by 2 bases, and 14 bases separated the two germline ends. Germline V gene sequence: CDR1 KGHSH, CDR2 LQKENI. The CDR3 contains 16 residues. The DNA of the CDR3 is TGTGCCAGCTCACCACAGTCGGGGCGGACTAACACTGAAGCTTTCTTT. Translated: CASSPQSGRTNTEAFF.

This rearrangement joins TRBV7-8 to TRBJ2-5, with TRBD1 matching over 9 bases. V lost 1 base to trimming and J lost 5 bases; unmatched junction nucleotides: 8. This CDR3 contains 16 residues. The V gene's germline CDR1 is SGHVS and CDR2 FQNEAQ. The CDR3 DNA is TGTGCCAGCAGCTTAGTAGGACAGGGGAGATTCGAGACCCAGTACTTC. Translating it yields CASSLVGQGRFETQYF.

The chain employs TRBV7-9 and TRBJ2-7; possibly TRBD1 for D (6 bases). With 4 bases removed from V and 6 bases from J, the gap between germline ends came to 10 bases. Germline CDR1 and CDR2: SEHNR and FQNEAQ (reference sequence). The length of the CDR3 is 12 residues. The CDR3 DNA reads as TGTGCCAGCAGCTCGACAGGTCTCGAGCAGTACTTC. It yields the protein CASSSTGLEQYF.

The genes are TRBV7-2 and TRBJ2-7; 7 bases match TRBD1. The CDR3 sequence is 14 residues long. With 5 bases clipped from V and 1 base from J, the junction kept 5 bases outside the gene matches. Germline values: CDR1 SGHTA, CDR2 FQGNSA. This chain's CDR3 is CASSRRGQSYEQYF. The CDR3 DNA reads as TGTGCCAGCAGCCGAAGGGGACAGTCCTACGAGCAGTACTTC.

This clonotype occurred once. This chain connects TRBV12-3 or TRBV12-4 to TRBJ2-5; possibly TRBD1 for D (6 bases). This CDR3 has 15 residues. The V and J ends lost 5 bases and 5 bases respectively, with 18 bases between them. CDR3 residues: CASSPLNRVLETQYF. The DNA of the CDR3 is TGTGCCAGCAGTCCTCTCAACAGGGTTTTGGAGACCCAGTACTTC.

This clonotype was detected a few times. CDR3 nucleotides: TGTGCCAGCAGCCCTGCCGGGGGCCTTTCCTACAATGAGCAGTTCTTC. Protein sequence: CASSPAGGLSYNEQFF. The rearrangement uses TRBV12-3 or TRBV12-4 and TRBJ2-1; D may match TRBD1 or TRBD2 (6 bases each). The CDR3 sequence is 16 residues long. Trimming removed 6 bases at V and 1 base at J, with 16 bases between.

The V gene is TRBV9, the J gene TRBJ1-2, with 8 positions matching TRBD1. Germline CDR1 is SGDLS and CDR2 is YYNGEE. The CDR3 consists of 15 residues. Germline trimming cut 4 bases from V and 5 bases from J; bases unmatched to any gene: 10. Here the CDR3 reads CASSSRTGPAYGYTF. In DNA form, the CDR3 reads TGTGCCAGCAGCTCCCGGACAGGGCCAGCTTATGGCTACACCTTC. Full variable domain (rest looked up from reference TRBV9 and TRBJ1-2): DSGVTQTPKHLITATGQRVTLRCSPRSGDLSVYWYQQSLDQGLQFLIQYYNGEERAKGNILERFSAQQFPDLHSELNLSSLELGDSALYFCASSSRTGPAYGYTFGSGTRLTVV.

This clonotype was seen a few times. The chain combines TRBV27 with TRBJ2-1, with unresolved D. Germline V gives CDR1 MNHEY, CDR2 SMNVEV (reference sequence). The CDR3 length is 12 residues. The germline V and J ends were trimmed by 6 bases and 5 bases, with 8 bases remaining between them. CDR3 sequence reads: CASSHSNNEQFF. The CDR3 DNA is TGTGCCAGCAGCCACAGCAACAATGAGCAGTTCTTC.

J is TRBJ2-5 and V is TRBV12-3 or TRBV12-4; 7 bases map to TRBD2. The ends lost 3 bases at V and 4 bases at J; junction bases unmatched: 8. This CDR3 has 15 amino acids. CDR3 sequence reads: CASSFSSGVLETQYF. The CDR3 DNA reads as TGTGCCAGCAGTTTTAGCAGCGGGGTTTTAGAGACCCAGTACTTC.

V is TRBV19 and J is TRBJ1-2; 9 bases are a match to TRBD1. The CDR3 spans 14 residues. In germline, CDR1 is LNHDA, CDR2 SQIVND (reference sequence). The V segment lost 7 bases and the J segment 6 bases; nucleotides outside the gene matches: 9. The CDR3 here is CASTVQGAGHGYTF. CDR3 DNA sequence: TGTGCCAGTACTGTACAGGGGGCGGGACATGGCTACACCTTC.

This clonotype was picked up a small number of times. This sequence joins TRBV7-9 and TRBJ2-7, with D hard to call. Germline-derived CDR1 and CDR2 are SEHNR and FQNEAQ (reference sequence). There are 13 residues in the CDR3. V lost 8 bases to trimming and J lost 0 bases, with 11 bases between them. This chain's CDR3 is CASGRPSSYEQYF. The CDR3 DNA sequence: TGTGCCAGCGGCAGGCCTAGCTCCTACGAGCAGTACTTC.

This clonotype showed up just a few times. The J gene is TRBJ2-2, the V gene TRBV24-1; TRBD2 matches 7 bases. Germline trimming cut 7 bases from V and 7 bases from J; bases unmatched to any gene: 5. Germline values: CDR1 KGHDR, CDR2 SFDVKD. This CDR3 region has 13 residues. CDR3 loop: CATSGGTDGELFF. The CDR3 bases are TGTGCCACCAGCGGGGGGACCGACGGGGAGCTGTTTTTT.

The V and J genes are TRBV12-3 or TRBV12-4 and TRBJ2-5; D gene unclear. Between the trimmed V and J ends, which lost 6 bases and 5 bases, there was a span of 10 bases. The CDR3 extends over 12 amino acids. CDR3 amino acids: CASSIDEETQYF. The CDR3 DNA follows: TGTGCCAGCAGCATAGATGAGGAGACCCAGTACTTC.

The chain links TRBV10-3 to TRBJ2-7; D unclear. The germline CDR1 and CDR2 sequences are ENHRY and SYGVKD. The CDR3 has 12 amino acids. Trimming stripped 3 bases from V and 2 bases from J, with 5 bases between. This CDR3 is CAISDSTYEQYF. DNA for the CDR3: TGTGCCATCAGTGATTCGACCTACGAGCAGTACTTC.

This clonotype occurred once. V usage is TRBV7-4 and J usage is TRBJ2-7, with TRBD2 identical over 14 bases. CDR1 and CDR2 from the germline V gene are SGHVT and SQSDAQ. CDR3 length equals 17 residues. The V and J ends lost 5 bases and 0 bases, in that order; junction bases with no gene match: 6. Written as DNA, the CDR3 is TGTGCCAGCAGCGGAGGACTAGCGGGGGGATACTCCTACGAGCAGTACTTC. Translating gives CASSGGLAGGYSYEQYF.